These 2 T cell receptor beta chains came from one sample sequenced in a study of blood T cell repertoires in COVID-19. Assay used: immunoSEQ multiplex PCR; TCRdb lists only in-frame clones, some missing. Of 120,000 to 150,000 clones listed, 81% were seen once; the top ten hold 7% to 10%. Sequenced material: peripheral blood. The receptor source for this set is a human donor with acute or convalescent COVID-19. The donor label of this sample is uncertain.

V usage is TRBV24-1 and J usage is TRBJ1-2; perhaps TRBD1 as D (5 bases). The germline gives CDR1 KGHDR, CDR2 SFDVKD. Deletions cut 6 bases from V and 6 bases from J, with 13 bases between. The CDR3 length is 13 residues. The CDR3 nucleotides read TGTGCCACCAGTACCCAGGGATACGATGGCTACACCTTC. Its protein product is CATSTQGYDGYTF.

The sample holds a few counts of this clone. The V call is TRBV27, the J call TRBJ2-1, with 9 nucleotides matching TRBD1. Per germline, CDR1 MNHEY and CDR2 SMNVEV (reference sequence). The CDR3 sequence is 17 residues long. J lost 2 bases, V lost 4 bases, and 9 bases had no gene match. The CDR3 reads CASSSDSTGGTYNEQFF. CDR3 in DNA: TGTGCCAGCAGTTCCGACTCCACAGGGGGCACCTACAATGAGCAGTTCTTC.